Reported below is one TCR beta chain. Its antigen specificity is not known. Base-call qualities are not available, and no considerably larger clone is one nucleotide away. The data were taken from a study of tumor-infiltrating T cells and Merkel cell polyomavirus (dated by TCRdb to about 2017). For the wider study: In Merkel cell carcinoma patients, the study investigated CD8+ T cells specific for the Merkel cell polyomavirus KLL epitope. The majority of whole-tumor samples consisted of approximately 23-micron curls cut from formalin-fixed, paraffin-embedded tissue blocks. TRB sequencing was performed on KLL-tetramer-sorted cells from blood or tumor-infiltrating lymphocytes in fewer than 15 samples, as well as on 11 to 12 matched whole-tumor samples. Patients presented at varying disease stages and were followed for a median of roughly 2.6 years, with a range of 1. Patient treatments varied, were not standardized, and included chemotherapy, radiation and immunotherapies. In the whole study, one tumor sample was a frozen nodal tumor digest, and another tumor sample was a flash-frozen core biopsy of a metastasis.

Robust positive staining for Merkel cell polyomavirus Large T antigen was observed by immunohistochemistry in the tumors of all patients. Twelve Merkel cell carcinoma patients with robust KLL-tetramer+ populations, above 0.04% of CD8+ T cells, in blood and/or cultured TIL were included. Every patient was Caucasian, and patient ages had a median of roughly 66 years and ranged from about 50 to 85 years. Lymph node tumors were analyzed for patients with unknown primaries presenting with nodal disease, or where primary tissue was insufficient. Results and caveats for the whole study, not just this receptor: The small sample size of the study (n = 12 patients) is a limitation. More unique KLL-specific clonotypes in tumors (5-108 vs 0-3) was associated with a significant MCC-specific survival advantage (P = 0.0051). KLL-specific TRB repertoires proved diverse and largely private: among over 300 unique sequences, only one clonotype was public, and a couple of patients shared that clonotype. Significantly improved MCC-specific survival was associated with a higher fraction of KLL-specific T cells within tumors (about 1.8-20% versus 0-0.14%). The study examined just one viral epitope, so T cells targeting other Merkel cell polyomavirus epitopes were not captured.

CDR1 is given as MNHEY and CDR2 as SMNVEV, both from the germline V gene (reference sequence). The CDR3 goes from the cysteine to the phenylalanine over 16 residues. The retained sequence is limited to the CDR3, 48 bases, with the frame set at the first base. V and J are truncated by 5 bases and 7 bases respectively, leaving an intervening sequence of 21 bases. Receptor amplification or capture employed the immunoSEQ multiplex PCR assay. Genomic DNA extraction, TRB sequencing and normalization were carried out by Adaptive Biotechnologies (Seattle, WA). The study's processing was this. To compute clonality, the Shannon entropy of productive TRB sequences was normalized by log2 of unique productive sequences and then subtracted from one. KLL-specific clonotypes in tumors were identified by matching TCRbeta CDR3 amino acid sequences with those from each patient's tetramer-sorted sample. As stored in TCRdb, this immuneACCESS dataset retains in-frame rearrangements with V and J assigned. A fraction of the clones does not appear; measured against another copy, unresolved V genes explain less than half of the discrepancy, and the remainder lacks a known reason. The DNA gave D and trimming, while V, J and clone size come from that table. For this sample there are some 25,000 clones; 70% to 90% appear just once. 2.5% to 3% of the sample is held by the ten biggest clonotypes.

The sequence came from a man aged 50 or older with Merkel cell carcinoma. Sequencing was performed on lymph node tissue. Recombination linked TRBV27 to TRBJ2-1; perhaps TRBD2 is the D gene, with 5 bases matching. Here the CDR3 is given as CASSPLAAELGNEQFF. The DNA sequence reads TGTGCCAGCAGTCCCCTAGCAGCCGAGTTGGGGAATGAGCAGTTCTTC.